This T cell receptor beta chain was documented in a study of response to subunit inactivated influenza vaccine. The study, taken as a whole, reports: Few new T cells, the authors suggested, are recruited by each seasonal influenza vaccination.

TCRdb re-analysed the RT-PCR reads in MiXCR, keeping a single row per CDR3 protein. Seen here are around 540,000 distinct CDR3 sequences, 12% observed once, and the top ten hold roughly 10%. Worth noting for this clonotype: Its specificity is unknown.

Trimming stripped 0 bases from V and 4 bases from J, with 15 bases between. Germline loops: CDR1 DFQATT, CDR2 SNEGSKA (reference sequence). The CDR3 is 15 amino acids. This specimen was PBMCs from blood, taken on the day of vaccination. This TCR was recovered from a man in his fifties who received an inactivated influenza vaccine. This rearrangement joins TRBV20-1 to TRBJ2-5, with D perhaps matching TRBD1 (6 bases). The CDR3 DNA follows: TGCAGTGCTAGAGAACCACGACAGGCGGGAGAGACCCAGTACTTC. Its protein product is CSAREPRQAGETQYF.